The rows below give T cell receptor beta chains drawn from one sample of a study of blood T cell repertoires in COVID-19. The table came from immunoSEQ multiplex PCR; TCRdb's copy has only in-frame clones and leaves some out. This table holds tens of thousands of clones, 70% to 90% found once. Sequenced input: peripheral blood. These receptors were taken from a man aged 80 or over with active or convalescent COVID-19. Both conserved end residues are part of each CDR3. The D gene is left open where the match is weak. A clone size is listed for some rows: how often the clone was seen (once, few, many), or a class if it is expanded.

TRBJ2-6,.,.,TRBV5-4,CASTRLRGGSGANVLTF,TGTGCCAGCACCCGGCTGAGAGGGGGCTCTGGGGCCAACGTCCTGACTTTC
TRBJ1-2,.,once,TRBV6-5,CASSRGPIGGGYTF,TGTGCCAGCAGTCGCGGGCCCATTGGAGGTGGCTACACCTTC
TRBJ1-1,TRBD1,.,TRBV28,CAGPYRGPRNTEAFF,TGTGCCGGACCCTACAGGGGGCCACGGAACACTGAAGCTTTCTTT
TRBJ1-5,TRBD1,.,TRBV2,CASSRDRGYHSNQPQHF,TGTGCCAGCAGTAGGGACAGGGGGTATCATAGCAATCAGCCCCAGCATTTT
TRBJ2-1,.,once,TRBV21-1,CASSKGKRLWGEQFF,TGTGCCAGCAGCAAAGGAAAGCGGCTCTGGGGTGAGCAGTTCTTC
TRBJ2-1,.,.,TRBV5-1,CASSLVLAKTNEQFF,TGCGCCAGCAGCTTGGTACTAGCCAAGACCAATGAGCAGTTCTTC
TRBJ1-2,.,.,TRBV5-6,CASSLRGSYGYTF,TGTGCCAGCAGCCTCCGGGGGAGCTATGGCTACACCTTC
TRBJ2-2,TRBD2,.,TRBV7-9,CASSLSGTSGNTGELFF,TGTGCCAGCAGCCTCTCCGGGACTAGCGGGAACACCGGGGAGCTGTTTTTT
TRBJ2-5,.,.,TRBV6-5,CASRQGSRETQYF,TGTGCCAGCAGGCAGGGTTCTAGGGAGACCCAGTACTTC
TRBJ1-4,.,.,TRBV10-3,CAISESQRVNEKLFF,TGTGCCATCAGTGAGTCTCAAAGAGTTAATGAAAAACTGTTTTTT
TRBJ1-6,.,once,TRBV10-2,CASRTPGQTGSPLHF,TGCGCCAGCAGGACCCCTGGACAGACTGGTTCACCCCTCCACTTT
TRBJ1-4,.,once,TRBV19,CASSTPQGLGNEKLFF,TGTGCCAGTAGTACCCCGCAGGGGCTCGGTAATGAAAAACTGTTTTTT
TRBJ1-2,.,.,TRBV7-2,CASSQPPQTSYGYTF,TGTGCCAGCAGCCAACCTCCACAAACGTCCTATGGCTACACCTTC
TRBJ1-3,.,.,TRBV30,CAWCQHSGNTIYF,TGTGCCTGGTGCCAACACAGTGGAAACACCATATATTTT
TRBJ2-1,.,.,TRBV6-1,CASSELWTMNNEQFF,TGTGCCAGCAGTGAGTTATGGACAATGAACAATGAGCAGTTCTTC
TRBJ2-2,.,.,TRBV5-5,CASSLLVRQVDTGELFF,TGTGCCAGCAGCTTGTTGGTTCGGCAGGTAGACACCGGGGAGCTGTTTTTT
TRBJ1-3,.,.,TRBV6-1,CASSEALRGKPGNTIYF,TGTGCCAGCAGTGAAGCGCTTAGGGGGAAACCTGGAAACACCATATATTTT
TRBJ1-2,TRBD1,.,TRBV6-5,CASSYDREILYGYTF,TGTGCCAGCAGTTATGACAGGGAGATTCTCTATGGCTACACCTTC
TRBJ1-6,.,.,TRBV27,CASRTDYNSPLHF,TGTGCCAGCAGGACAGATTATAATTCACCCCTCCACTTT
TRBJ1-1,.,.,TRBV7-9,CASSLWRGEVNTEAFF,TGTGCCAGCAGCTTATGGAGGGGAGAGGTGAACACTGAAGCTTTCTTT
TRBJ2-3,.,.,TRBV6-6,CASSYSLDTQYF,TGTGCCAGCAGTTACTCCCTAGATACGCAGTATTTT
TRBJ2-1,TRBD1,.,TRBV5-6,CASRGNPTGVSEQFF,TGTGCCAGCAGAGGAAACCCAACAGGGGTTAGTGAGCAGTTCTTC
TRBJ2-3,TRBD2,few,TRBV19,CASRALSGGTDTQYF,TGTGCCAGTAGGGCGTTGAGCGGGGGCACAGATACGCAGTATTTT
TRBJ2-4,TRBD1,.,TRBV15,CATSRTGGKNIQYF,TGTGCCACCTCTCGGACAGGGGGGAAAAACATTCAGTACTTC
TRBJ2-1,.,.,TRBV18,CASSPGQTVGNEQFF,TGTGCCAGCTCACCCGGACAGACGGTAGGGAATGAGCAGTTCTTC
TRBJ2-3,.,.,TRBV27,CASSSLASIPSTDTQYF,TGTGCCAGCAGTTCCCTCGCGTCCATCCCCAGCACAGATACGCAGTATTTT
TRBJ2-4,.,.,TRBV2,CASSDRLAKNIQYF,TGTGCCAGCAGCGACAGGCTAGCCAAAAACATTCAGTACTTC
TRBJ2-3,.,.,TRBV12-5,CASGKTRVEPDTQYF,TGTGCTAGTGGGAAGACTAGAGTGGAGCCAGATACGCAGTATTTT
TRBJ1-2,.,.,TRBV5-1,CASSLEDSYGYTF,TGCGCCAGCAGCTTGGAGGACAGCTATGGCTACACCTTC
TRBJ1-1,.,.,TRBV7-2,CASSLDTANTEAFF,TGTGCCAGCAGCCTGGACACTGCGAACACTGAAGCTTTCTTT
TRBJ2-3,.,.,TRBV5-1,CASSPGTATDTQYF,TGCGCCAGCAGCCCAGGGACTGCCACAGATACGCAGTATTTT
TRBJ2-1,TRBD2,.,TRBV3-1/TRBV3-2,CASIRGSQQFF,TGTGCCAGCATCCGCGGGAGTCAGCAGTTCTTC
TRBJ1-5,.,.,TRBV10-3,CAADSGFQPQHF,TGTGCCGCCGATTCGGGGTTCCAGCCCCAGCATTTT
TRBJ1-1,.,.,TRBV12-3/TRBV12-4,CASRKLGGSEAFF,TGTGCCAGCCGAAAACTGGGGGGTTCTGAAGCTTTCTTT
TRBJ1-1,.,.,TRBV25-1,CASNAPNSGGEAFF,TGTGCCAGCAACGCCCCGAACTCCGGCGGTGAAGCTTTCTTT
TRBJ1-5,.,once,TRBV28,CASSPPMGGLDQPQHF,TGTGCCAGCAGTCCCCCTATGGGGGGGCTCGATCAGCCCCAGCATTTT
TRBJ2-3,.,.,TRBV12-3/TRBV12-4,CATRRTDTQYF,TGTGCCACCCGTCGGACAGATACGCAGTATTTT
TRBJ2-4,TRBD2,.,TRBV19,CASSSRLAGGWGKNIQYF,TGTGCCAGTAGTTCTAGACTAGCGGGAGGGTGGGGCAAAAACATTCAGTACTTC
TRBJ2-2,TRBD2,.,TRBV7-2,CASSFRGSPTGELFF,TGTGCCAGCAGCTTCCGCGGGAGTCCCACCGGGGAGCTGTTTTTT
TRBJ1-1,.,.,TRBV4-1,CASSQVVIRTEAFF,TGCGCCAGCAGCCAAGTTGTCATCCGGACTGAAGCTTTCTTT
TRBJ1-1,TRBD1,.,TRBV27,CASSTGTDYTEAFF,TGTGCCAGCAGTACCGGGACAGACTACACTGAAGCTTTCTTT
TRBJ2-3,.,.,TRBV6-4,CASSGEHADTQYF,TGTGCCAGCAGCGGGGAACACGCAGATACGCAGTATTTT
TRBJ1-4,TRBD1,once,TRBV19,CASSPRGQSGEKLFF,TGTGCCAGTAGTCCTCGGGGACAGAGCGGGGAAAAACTGTTTTTT
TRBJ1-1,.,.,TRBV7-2,CASSLPGRDTEAFF,TGTGCCAGCAGCTTGCCCGGGAGGGACACTGAAGCTTTCTTT
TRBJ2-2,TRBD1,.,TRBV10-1,CATLFRDRDPNTGELFF,TGCGCCACCTTATTCCGGGACAGGGACCCGAACACCGGGGAGCTGTTTTTT
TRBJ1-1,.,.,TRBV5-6,CASSFVGTAMEAFF,TGTGCCAGCAGCTTTGTCGGTACGGCTATGGAGGCTTTCTTT
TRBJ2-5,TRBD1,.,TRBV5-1,CASSLAVGTDQETQYF,TGCGCCAGCAGCTTGGCCGTCGGGACAGACCAAGAGACCCAGTACTTC
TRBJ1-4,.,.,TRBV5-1,CASSLLATGEKLFF,TGCGCCAGCAGCTTGTTAGCAACTGGTGAAAAACTGTTTTTT
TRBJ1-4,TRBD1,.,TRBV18,CASSPNRGDNEKLFF,TGTGCCAGCTCACCCAACAGGGGCGATAATGAAAAACTGTTTTTT
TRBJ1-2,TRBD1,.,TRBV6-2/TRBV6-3,CASSSAGTGGLGYTF,TGTGCCAGCAGTTCAGCCGGGACAGGGGGCCTTGGCTACACCTTC